Shown below are 15 T cell receptor beta chains from a single sample sequenced in a study of blood T cell repertoires in COVID-19. Libraries were prepared by immunoSEQ multiplex PCR; TCRdb keeps only in-frame clonotypes and omits some of them. This table has 55,000 to 70,000 clones, around 87% appearing once. The sequenced material came from peripheral blood. These receptor sequences come from a man in his fifties or sixties with acute or convalescent COVID-19.

On this clone itself: Within the sample, other DNA sequences also encode this same CDR3. The chain uses TRBV12-3 or TRBV12-4 and TRBJ2-1; a possible D gene is TRBD2 (5 bases). Trimming pared 5 bases from V and 4 bases from J, leaving 6 bases between. This CDR3 comprises 12 residues. The chain's CDR3 is CASSPGYNEQFF. The CDR3 DNA reads TGTGCCAGCAGTCCGGGATACAATGAGCAGTTCTTC.

The chain uses TRBV3-1 (or the pseudogene TRBV3-2) and TRBJ2-5; the match to TRBD2 covers 8 bases. This CDR3 is 14 amino acids long. Trimming at V came to 2 bases and at J to 4 bases, leaving 3 bases not matched to a gene. CDR1 and CDR2 (germline): LGHDT, YNNKEL (reference sequence). CDR3 sequence reads: CASSQPGGPETQYF. In DNA form, the CDR3 reads TGTGCCAGCAGCCAACCGGGGGGGCCAGAGACCCAGTACTTC.

This clone occurred a few times. The chain has TRBV29-1 and TRBJ1-2, with D perhaps TRBD1 (5 bases). CDR1 is SQVTM and CDR2 is ANQGSEA in the germline V gene. The CDR3 is 13 residues long. V shed 6 bases and J shed 1 base, with 12 bases lying between them. As DNA, the CDR3 is TGCAGCGTGATGACAGAGTATAACTATGGCTACACCTTC. This translates into CSVMTEYNYGYTF.

A single count supports this clone. The chain has TRBV6-5 and TRBJ2-2; TRBD2 might be the D (5 bases). The length of the CDR3 is 15 residues. Germline-derived CDR1 and CDR2 are MNHEY and SVGAGI. Between the trimmed V and J ends, which lost 6 bases and 0 bases, there was a span of 11 bases. The CDR3 spells CASRVRGSNTGELFF. The CDR3 DNA follows: TGTGCCAGCAGGGTTCGGGGTTCGAACACCGGGGAGCTGTTTTTT.

V and J are TRBV12-3 or TRBV12-4 and TRBJ2-3; D remains ambiguous. Trimming cost V 7 bases and J 6 bases, with 14 bases left between them. The CDR3 runs 13 residues. CDR3 in DNA: TGTGCCAGCACCCTCTATCGGTCGGATACGCAGTATTTT. It codes for CASTLYRSDTQYF.

The chain joins TRBV30 to TRBJ2-7; D might be TRBD2 (6 bases). Per the germline V gene, CDR1 is GTSNPN and CDR2 is SVGIG (reference sequence). The V end was cut by 5 bases, the J end by 10 bases, with 18 bases between. This CDR3 is 12 amino acids long. The CDR3 DNA follows: TGTGCCTGGTCTGGCGGCGGGATTTCACAGTACTTC. Translating it yields CAWSGGGISQYF.

The chain is built from TRBV5-4 and TRBJ2-7; perhaps TRBD1 as D (5 bases). The CDR3 sequence is 14 residues long. Trimming left V 3 bases short and J 7 bases short, with 17 bases between. CDR1 is SGHNT and CDR2 is YYREEE in the germline V gene (reference sequence). CDR3 sequence reads: CASSSWGGAREQYF. CDR3 bases: TGTGCCAGCAGCTCATGGGGTGGGGCTAGGGAGCAGTACTTC.

The chain couples TRBV25-1 to TRBJ2-3; D may be TRBD1 (5 bases). V was shortened by 7 bases and J by 4 bases, with 9 bases between the two germline ends. The CDR3 is made up of 12 amino acids. The germline V gene encodes CDR1 MGHDK and CDR2 SYGVNS. In nucleotides, the CDR3 is TGTGCCAGCAATAGGGGATCAGATACGCAGTATTTT. Its protein is CASNRGSDTQYF.

The chain combines TRBV19 with TRBJ2-7; possible D gene TRBD1, 5 bases. Germline values: CDR1 LNHDA, CDR2 SQIVND (reference sequence). The germline V and J ends were trimmed by 4 bases and 2 bases, with 12 bases remaining between them. There are 14 residues in the CDR3. CDR3 DNA sequence: TGTGCCAGTAGTAAACAGGCGAGCCCCTACGAGCAGTACTTC. It translates to CASSKQASPYEQYF. The full variable domain, its missing parts supplied by reference TRBV19 and TRBJ2-7, is DGGITQSPKYLFRKEGQNVTLSCEQNLNHDAMYWYRQDPGQGLRLIYYSQIVNDFQKGDIAEGYSVSREKKESFPLTVTSAQKNPTAFYLCASSKQASPYEQYFGPGTRLTVT.

The chain links TRBV7-8 to TRBJ2-1; 12 bases map to TRBD2. CDR1 is SGHVS and CDR2 is FQNEAQ in the germline V gene. J lost 6 bases, V lost 8 bases, and 5 bases had no gene match. The CDR3 sequence is 14 residues long. The CDR3 region is CASALAGGPNEQFF. CDR3 DNA sequence: TGTGCCAGCGCTCTAGCGGGGGGGCCCAATGAGCAGTTCTTC.

This clone was counted once. The rearrangement joins TRBV4-2 to TRBJ2-5, with a tentative D call TRBD2 (6 bases). V was cut by 0 bases and J by 4 bases, with 21 bases left in between. The V gene's germline CDR1 is LGHNA and CDR2 YNFKEQ. The CDR3 is 18 residues long. The CDR3 DNA sequence: TGTGCCAGCAGCCAAGATTTCCAGGGCGGGGATAGGAGAGAGACCCAGTACTTC. Its protein is CASSQDFQGGDRRETQYF.

This chain joins TRBV6-5 and TRBJ1-4, with a possible D match to TRBD1 (6 bases). Germline CDR1 and CDR2: MNHEY and SVGAGI. V dropped 6 bases and J dropped 7 bases, with 12 bases sitting between them. The CDR3 spans 13 residues. This CDR3 reads CASRSDSIEKLFF. The CDR3 region has the DNA TGTGCCAGCAGGTCGGACAGTATTGAAAAACTGTTTTTT.

The chain recombines TRBV10-1 with TRBJ2-7; 7 bases are a match to TRBD1. V dropped 6 bases and J dropped 0; count of bases not matched to a gene: 8. The CDR3 extends over 15 amino acids. CDR1 and CDR2 from the germline V gene are WNHNN and SYGVQD (reference sequence). The CDR3 nucleotides read TGCGCCAGCAGCCCGGGACAGCTGAGCTCCTACGAGCAGTACTTC. Its translation is CASSPGQLSSYEQYF.

The chain combines TRBV15 with TRBJ2-3; 12 nucleotides match TRBD2. Trimming at V came to 4 bases and at J to 7 bases, leaving 9 bases not matched to a gene. The CDR3 consists of 16 residues. Germline CDR1 is LNHNV and CDR2 is YYDKDF (reference sequence). The DNA of the CDR3 is TGTGCCACCAGCAAACCTAGCGGGGGGGCGTTGAATACGCAGTATTTT. As protein: CATSKPSGGALNTQYF.

The chain combines TRBV12-5 with TRBJ2-3; 15 bases are a match to TRBD2. CDR3 length: 19 amino acids. The germline V gene encodes CDR1 LGHNT and CDR2 FRNRAP. V lost 6 bases, J lost 0 bases, and 10 bases stayed unmatched. As DNA, the CDR3 is TGTGCTAGTGGCTCGGGACTAGCGGGGGGCGAAACTAGCACAGATACGCAGTATTTT. It encodes CASGSGLAGGETSTDTQYF. Full variable domain (rest looked up from reference TRBV12-5 and TRBJ2-3): DARVTQTPRHKVTEMGQEVTMRCQPILGHNTVFWYRQTMMQGLELLAYFRNRAPLDDSGMPKDRFSAEMPDATLATLKIQPSEPRDSAVYFCASGSGLAGGETSTDTQYFGPGTRLTVL.